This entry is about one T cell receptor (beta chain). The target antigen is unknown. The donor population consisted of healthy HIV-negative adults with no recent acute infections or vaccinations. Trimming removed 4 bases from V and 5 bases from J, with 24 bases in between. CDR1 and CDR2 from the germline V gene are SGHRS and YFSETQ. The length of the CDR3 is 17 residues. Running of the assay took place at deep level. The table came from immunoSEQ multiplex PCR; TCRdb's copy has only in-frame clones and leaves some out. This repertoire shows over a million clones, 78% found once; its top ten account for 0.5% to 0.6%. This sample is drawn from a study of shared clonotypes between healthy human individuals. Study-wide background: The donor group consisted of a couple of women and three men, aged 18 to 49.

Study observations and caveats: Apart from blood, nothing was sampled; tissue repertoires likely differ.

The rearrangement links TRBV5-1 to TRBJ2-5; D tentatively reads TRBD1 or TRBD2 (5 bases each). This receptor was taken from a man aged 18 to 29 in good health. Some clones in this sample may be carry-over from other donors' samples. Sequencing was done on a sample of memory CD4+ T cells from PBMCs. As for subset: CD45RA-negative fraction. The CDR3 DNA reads TGCGCCAGCAGCCTAAACTCGGGACCCGAGGGTGGGGAGACCCAGTACTTC. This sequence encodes CASSLNSGPEGGETQYF. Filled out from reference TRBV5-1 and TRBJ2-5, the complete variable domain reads KAGVTQTPRYLIKTRGQQVTLSCSPISGHRSVSWYQQTPGQGLQFLFEYFSETQRNKGNFPGRFSGRQFSNSRSEMNVSTLELGDSALYLCASSLNSGPEGGETQYFGPGTRLLVL.